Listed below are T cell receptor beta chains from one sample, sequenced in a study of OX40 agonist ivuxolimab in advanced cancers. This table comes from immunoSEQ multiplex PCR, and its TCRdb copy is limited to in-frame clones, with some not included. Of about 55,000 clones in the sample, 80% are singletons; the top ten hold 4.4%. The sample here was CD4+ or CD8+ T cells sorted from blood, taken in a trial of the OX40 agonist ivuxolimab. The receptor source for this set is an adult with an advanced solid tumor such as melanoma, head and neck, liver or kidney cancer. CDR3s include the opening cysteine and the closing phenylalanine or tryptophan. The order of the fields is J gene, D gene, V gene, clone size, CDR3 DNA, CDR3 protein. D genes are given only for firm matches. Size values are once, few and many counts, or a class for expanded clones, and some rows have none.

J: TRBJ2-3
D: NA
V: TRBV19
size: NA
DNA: TGTGCCAGTAGTATTCGAAATACGCAGTATTTT
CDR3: CASSIRNTQYF

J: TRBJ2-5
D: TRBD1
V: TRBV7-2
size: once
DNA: TGTGCCAGCAGCCCCCGAACCCGGGACAGCTACCAAGAGACCCAGTACTTC
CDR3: CASSPRTRDSYQETQYF

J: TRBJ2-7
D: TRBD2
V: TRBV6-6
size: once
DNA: TGTGCCAGCAGTTATAGCGGGGGGCACTACGAGCAGTACTTC
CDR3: CASSYSGGHYEQYF

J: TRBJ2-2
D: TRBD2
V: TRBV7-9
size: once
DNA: TGTGCCAGCAGGCGGGGACTAGCGGCTAGCACCGGGGAGCTGTTTTTT
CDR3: CASRRGLAASTGELFF

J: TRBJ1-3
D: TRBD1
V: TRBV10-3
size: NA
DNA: TGTGCCATCTTACAGGGGGCCGGCTCTGGAAACACCATATATTTT
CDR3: CAILQGAGSGNTIYF

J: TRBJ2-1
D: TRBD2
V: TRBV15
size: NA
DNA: TGTGCCACCAGCAGAGATAGCGGGGGAAGCTCCTACAATGAGCAGTTCTTC
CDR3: CATSRDSGGSSYNEQFF

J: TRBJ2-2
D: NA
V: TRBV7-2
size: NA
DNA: TGTGCCAGCATCCCTGTCAGGGCGAGCGGGGAGCTGTTTTTT
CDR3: CASIPVRASGELFF

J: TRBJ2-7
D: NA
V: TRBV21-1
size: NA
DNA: TGTGCCAGCAGGGAGCCGGGACTAGACTACGAGCAGTACTTC
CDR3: CASREPGLDYEQYF

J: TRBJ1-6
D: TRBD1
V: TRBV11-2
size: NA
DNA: TGTGCCAGCAGCTCGGACAGGGGCCAGCCCCTCCACTTT
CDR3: CASSSDRGQPLHF

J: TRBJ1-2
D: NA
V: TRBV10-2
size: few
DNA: TGCGCCAGCAGCGGTCAGACCAACTATGGCTACACCTTC
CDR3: CASSGQTNYGYTF

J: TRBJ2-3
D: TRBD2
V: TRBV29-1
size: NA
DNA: TGCAGCGCAGGAGCGGGGGCCGGGGGAGATACGCAGTATTTT
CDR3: CSAGAGAGGDTQYF

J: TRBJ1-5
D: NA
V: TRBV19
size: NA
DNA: TGTGCCAGTAGTATCCGAGTTTCCAGCAATCAGCCCCAGCATTTT
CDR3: CASSIRVSSNQPQHF

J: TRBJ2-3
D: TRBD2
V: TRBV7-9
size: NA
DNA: TGTGCCAGCCTAGCGGGTGGGAGCACAGATACGCAGTATTTT
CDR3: CASLAGGSTDTQYF

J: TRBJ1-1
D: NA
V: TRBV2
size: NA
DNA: TGTGCCAGCAGTCAAACAGGGTTTGCTGAAGCTTTCTTT
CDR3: CASSQTGFAEAFF

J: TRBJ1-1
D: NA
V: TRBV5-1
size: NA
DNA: TGCGCCAGCAGCCCCCGGACAGCGAACACTGAAGCTTTCTTT
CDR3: CASSPRTANTEAFF

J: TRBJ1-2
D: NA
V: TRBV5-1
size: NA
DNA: TGCGCCAGCAGCTTGGGTGGCAGCGACTATGGCTACACCTTC
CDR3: CASSLGGSDYGYTF

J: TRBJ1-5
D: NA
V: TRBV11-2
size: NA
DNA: TGTGCCAGCAGCTTTTCCGGGTATAGCAATCAGCCCCAGCATTTT
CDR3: CASSFSGYSNQPQHF